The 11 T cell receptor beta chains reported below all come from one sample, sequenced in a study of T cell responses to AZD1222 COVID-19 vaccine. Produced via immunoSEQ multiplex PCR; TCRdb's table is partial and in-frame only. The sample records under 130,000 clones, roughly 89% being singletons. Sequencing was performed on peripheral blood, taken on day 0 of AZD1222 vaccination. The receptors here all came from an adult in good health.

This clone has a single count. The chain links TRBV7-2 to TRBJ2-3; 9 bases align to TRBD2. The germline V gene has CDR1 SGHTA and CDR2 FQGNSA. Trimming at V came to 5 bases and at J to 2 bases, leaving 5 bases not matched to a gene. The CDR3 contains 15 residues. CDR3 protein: CASSRASGVTDTQYF. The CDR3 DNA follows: TGTGCCAGCAGCCGGGCTAGCGGGGTCACAGATACGCAGTATTTT.

CDR3 loop: CASSLRTGNGVTEAFF. CDR3 bases: TGTGCCAGCAGTCTCCGGACAGGGAACGGGGTCACTGAAGCTTTCTTT. The genes are TRBV27 and TRBJ1-1, with 8 bases identical to TRBD1. The CDR3 is 16 amino acids. V lost 5 bases to trimming and J lost 4 bases; unmatched junction nucleotides: 12. Germline V gene sequence: CDR1 MNHEY, CDR2 SMNVEV (reference sequence).

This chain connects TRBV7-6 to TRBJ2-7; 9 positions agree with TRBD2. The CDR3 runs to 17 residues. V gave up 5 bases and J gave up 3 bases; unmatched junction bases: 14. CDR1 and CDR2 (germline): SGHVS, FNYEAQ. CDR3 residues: CASSPREGSGRLYEQYF. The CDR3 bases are TGTGCCAGCAGCCCACGGGAGGGTAGCGGGAGACTCTACGAGCAGTACTTC. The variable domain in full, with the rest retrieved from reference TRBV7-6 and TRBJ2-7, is GAGVSQSPRYKVTKRGQDVALRCDPISGHVSLYWYRQALGQGPEFLTYFNYEAQQDKSGLPNDRFSAERPEGSISTLTIQRTEQRDSAMYRCASSPREGSGRLYEQYFGPGTRLTVT.

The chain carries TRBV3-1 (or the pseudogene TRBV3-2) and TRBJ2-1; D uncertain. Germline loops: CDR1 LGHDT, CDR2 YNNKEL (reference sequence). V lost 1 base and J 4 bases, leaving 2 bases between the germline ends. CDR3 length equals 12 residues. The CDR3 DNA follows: TGTGCCAGCAGCCAAGGTTACAATGAGCAGTTCTTC. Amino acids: CASSQGYNEQFF.

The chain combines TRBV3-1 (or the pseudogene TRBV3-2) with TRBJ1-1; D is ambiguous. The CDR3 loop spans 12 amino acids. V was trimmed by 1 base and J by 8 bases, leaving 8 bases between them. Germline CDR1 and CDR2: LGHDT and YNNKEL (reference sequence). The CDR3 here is CASSQAVGEAFF. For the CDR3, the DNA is TGTGCCAGCAGCCAAGCAGTTGGGGAAGCTTTCTTT.

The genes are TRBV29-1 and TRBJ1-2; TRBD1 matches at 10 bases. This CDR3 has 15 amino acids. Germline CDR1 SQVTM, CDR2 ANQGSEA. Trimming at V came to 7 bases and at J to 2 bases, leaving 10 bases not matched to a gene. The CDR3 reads CSARTGTGVNYGYTF. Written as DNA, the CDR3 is TGCAGCGCCCGGACCGGGACAGGGGTCAACTATGGCTACACCTTC.

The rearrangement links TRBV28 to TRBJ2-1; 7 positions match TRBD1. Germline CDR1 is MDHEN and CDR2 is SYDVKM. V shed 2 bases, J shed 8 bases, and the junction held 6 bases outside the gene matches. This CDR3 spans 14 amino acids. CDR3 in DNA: TGTGCCAGCAGTTTAGGGCAGGGGGTCGATGAGCAGTTCTTC. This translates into CASSLGQGVDEQFF.

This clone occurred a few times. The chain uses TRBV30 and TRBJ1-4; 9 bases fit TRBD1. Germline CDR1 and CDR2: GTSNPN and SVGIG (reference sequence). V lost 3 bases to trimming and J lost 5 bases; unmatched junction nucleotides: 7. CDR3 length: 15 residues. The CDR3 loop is CAWRARDRENEKLFF. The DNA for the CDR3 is TGTGCCTGGAGGGCTCGGGACAGGGAAAATGAAAAACTGTTTTTT.

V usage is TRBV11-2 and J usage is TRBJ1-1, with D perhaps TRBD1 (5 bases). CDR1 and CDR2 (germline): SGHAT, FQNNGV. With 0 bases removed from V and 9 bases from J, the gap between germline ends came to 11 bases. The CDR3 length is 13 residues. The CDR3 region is CASSLDGRGKAFF. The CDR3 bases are TGTGCCAGCAGCTTAGATGGGAGGGGAAAAGCTTTCTTT. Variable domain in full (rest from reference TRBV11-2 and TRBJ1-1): EAGVAQSPRYKIIEKRQSVAFWCNPISGHATLYWYQQILGQGPKLLIQFQNNGVVDDSQLPKDRFSAERLKGVDSTLKIQPAKLEDSAVYLCASSLDGRGKAFFGQGTRLTVV.

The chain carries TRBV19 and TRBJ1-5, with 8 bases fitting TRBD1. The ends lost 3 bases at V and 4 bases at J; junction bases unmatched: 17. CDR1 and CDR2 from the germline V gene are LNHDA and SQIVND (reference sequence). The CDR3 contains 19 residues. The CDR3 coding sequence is TGTGCCAGTAGTATCCCCCCAGGGGGCGAGGGGTATTTAAATCAGCCCCAGCATTTT. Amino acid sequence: CASSIPPGGEGYLNQPQHF.

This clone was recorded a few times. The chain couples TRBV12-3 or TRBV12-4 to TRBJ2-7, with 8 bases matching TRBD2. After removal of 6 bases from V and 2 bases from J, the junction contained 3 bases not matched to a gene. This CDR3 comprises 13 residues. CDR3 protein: CASRGSGTYEQYF. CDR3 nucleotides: TGTGCCAGCAGGGGTAGCGGGACCTACGAGCAGTACTTC.